The source of this T cell receptor beta chain is a study of cytomegalovirus exposure and HLA in healthy donors. Study results and caveats: Most TCR sequences proved rare, with some public TCRs found in many donors. A previous analysis found most TCR beta V segments productive roughly 90% or roughly 30% of the time.

With regard to this clone: No antigen is known for it.

CDR3 length: 16 residues. Germline V gives CDR1 SGHDT, CDR2 YYEEEE. V gave up 1 base and J gave up 2 bases; unmatched junction bases: 7. The PCR was carried out with 60 Vbeta primers and 13 Jbeta primers. Using immunoSEQ multiplex PCR, the repertoire was profiled, and TCRdb retains in-frame clones only, with some absent. The sample shows 100,000 to 120,000 clones, approximately 16% of them seen only once. Healthy bone marrow donors supplied every sample. The chain has TRBV5-6 and TRBJ2-5; TRBD2 matches 8 bases. The source material was PBMCs. The receptor was derived from a female donor in good health and CMV-seronegative. CDR3 sequence: CASSLLASGSQETQYF. The DNA for the CDR3 is TGTGCCAGCAGCTTGTTAGCTAGCGGGTCACAAGAGACCCAGTACTTC.